This T cell receptor (beta chain) stems from a study of T cells in Graves' hyperthyroidism and ophthalmopathy. The overall study: Sampling of peripheral blood happened at initial diagnosis, prior to any treatment.

Pregnant or lactating patients were excluded, as were those with uncontrolled infection or other autoimmune disease. Fresh peripheral blood, 10 ml, yielded the PBMCs. Amplification yielded TCR beta CDR3 regions, with RNA transcripts as the source. Primed by the HTBI set, a first-round RT-PCR was run on the TCR CDR3. TCRdb itself ran the multiplex PCR reads through MiXCR, one entry per CDR3 protein. Here the sample spans around 700,000 distinct CDR3 sequences, approximately 19% being singletons. The TCR sequence derives from a woman in her fifties or sixties with Graves' hyperthyroidism that later progressed to Graves' ophthalmopathy. The sequenced sample was blood.

CDR3 sequence (DNA): TGTGCCAGCATACCCCCCTTACAGGGGGTTAATGAGCAGTTCTTC. It is translated as CASIPPLQGVNEQFF. The chain is built from TRBV13 and TRBJ2-1; 8 positions agree with TRBD1. This CDR3 contains 15 residues. Per germline, CDR1 PRHDT and CDR2 FYEKMQ (reference sequence). V lost 7 bases and J lost 7; bases outside the gene matches: 12.